This T cell receptor beta chain was sequenced for a study of OX40 agonist ivuxolimab in advanced cancers. The count of this clone is one. TCRdb's table, derived via immunoSEQ multiplex PCR, lists solely in-frame clones and lacks some. The top ten clones hold 4.1% of a sample with approximately 87,000 clones, just over 85% of them seen once. Germline V lookup: CDR1 LNHDA, CDR2 SQIVND (reference sequence). The V segment lost 1 base and the J segment 5 bases; nucleotides outside the gene matches: 11. There are 17 residues in the CDR3. The genes are TRBV19 and TRBJ2-1; TRBD2 matches 7 bases. The TCR was taken from an adult with an advanced solid tumor such as melanoma, head and neck, liver or kidney cancer. The sample here was CD4+ or CD8+ T cells sorted from blood, taken in a trial of the OX40 agonist ivuxolimab. The CDR3 sequence: CASSIGALAETNNEQFF. CDR3 sequence (DNA): TGTGCCAGTAGTATAGGTGCCCTAGCGGAGACGAACAATGAGCAGTTCTTC. The full variable domain, its missing parts supplied by reference TRBV19 and TRBJ2-1, is DGGITQSPKYLFRKEGQNVTLSCEQNLNHDAMYWYRQDPGQGLRLIYYSQIVNDFQKGDIAEGYSVSREKKESFPLTVTSAQKNPTAFYLCASSIGALAETNNEQFFGPGTRLTVL.